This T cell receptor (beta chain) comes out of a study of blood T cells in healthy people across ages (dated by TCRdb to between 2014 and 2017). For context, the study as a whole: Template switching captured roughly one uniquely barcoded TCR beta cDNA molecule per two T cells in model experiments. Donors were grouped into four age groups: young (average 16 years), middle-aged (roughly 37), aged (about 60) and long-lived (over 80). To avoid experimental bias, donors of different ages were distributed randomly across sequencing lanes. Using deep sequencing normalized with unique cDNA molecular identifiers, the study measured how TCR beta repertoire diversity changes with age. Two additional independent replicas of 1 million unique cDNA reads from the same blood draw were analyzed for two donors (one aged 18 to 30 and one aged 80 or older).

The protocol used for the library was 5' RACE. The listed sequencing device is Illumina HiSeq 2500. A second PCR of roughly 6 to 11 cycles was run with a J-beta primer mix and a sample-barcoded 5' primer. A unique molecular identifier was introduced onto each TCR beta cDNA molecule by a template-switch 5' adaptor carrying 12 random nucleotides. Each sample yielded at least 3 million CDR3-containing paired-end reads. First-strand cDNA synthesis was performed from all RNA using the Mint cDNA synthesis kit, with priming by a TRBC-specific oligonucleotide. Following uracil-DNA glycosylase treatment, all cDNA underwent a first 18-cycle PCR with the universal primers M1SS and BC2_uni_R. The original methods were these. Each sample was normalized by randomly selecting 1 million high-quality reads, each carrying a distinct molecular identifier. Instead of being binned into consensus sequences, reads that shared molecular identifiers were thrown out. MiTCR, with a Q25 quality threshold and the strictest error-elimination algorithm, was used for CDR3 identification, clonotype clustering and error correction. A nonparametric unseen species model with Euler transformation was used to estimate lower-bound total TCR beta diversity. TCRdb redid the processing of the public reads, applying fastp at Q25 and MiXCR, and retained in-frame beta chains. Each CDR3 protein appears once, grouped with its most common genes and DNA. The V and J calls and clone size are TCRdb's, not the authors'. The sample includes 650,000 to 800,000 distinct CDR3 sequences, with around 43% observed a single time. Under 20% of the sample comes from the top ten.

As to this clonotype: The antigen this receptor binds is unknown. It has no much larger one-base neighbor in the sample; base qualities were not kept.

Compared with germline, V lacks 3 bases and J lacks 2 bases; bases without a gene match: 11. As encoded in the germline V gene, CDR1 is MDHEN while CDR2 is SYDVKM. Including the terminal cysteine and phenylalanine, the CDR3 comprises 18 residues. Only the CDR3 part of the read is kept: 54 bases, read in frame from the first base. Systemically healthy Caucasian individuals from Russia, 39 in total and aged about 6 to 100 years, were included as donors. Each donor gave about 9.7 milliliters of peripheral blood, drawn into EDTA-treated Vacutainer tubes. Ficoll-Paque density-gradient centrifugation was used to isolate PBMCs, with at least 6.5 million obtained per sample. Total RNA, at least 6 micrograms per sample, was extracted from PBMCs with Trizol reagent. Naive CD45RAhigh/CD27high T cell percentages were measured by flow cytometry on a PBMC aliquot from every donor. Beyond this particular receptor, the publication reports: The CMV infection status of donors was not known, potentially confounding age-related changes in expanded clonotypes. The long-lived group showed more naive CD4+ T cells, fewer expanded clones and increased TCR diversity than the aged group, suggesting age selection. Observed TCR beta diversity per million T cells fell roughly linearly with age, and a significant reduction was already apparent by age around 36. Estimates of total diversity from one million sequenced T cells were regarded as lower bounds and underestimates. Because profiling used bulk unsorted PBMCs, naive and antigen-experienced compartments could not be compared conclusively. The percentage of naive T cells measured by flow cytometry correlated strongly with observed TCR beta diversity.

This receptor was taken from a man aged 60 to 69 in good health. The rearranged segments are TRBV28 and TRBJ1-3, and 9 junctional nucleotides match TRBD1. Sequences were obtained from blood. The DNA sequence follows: TGTGCCAGCAGTTTTCTACCCTCGGGACAGGGAGCTGGAAACACCATATATTTT. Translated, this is CASSFLPSGQGAGNTIYF.